A single sample gave rise to the 18 T cell receptor beta chains below, sequenced in a study of T cell responses to AZD1222 COVID-19 vaccine. Sequencing used immunoSEQ multiplex PCR; TCRdb keeps in-frame clones, though not all of them. The data show tens of thousands of clones, around 86% seen once. The sequenced sample was peripheral blood, obtained on day 0 of AZD1222 vaccination. All receptors come from an adult in good health.

V usage is TRBV19 and J usage is TRBJ1-3; D not resolved. V was trimmed by 9 bases and J by 5 bases, leaving 14 bases between them. This CDR3 comprises 13 residues. Germline assignment: CDR1 LNHDA and CDR2 SQIVND (reference sequence). The CDR3 loop is CASQPADRNTIYF. CDR3 nucleotide sequence: TGTGCCAGCCAACCTGCGGACCGAAACACCATATATTTT. Together with reference TRBV19 and TRBJ1-3, the CDR3 gives the full variable domain: DGGITQSPKYLFRKEGQNVTLSCEQNLNHDAMYWYRQDPGQGLRLIYYSQIVNDFQKGDIAEGYSVSREKKESFPLTVTSAQKNPTAFYLCASQPADRNTIYFGEGSWLTVV.

V gene TRBV2 combines with J gene TRBJ2-7; D ambiguous. The CDR3 is 16 amino acids. Per germline, CDR1 SNHLY and CDR2 FYNNEI. V dropped 0 bases and J dropped 3 bases, with 15 bases sitting between them. The CDR3 sequence: CASSEAGVPSGYEQYF. Written as DNA, the CDR3 is TGTGCCAGCAGTGAAGCGGGCGTCCCGTCAGGCTACGAGCAGTACTTC.

V usage is TRBV7-2 and J usage is TRBJ2-7; 7 bases match TRBD1. This CDR3 comprises 14 residues. V shed 4 bases, J shed 2 bases, and the junction held 5 bases outside the gene matches. Germline V gene lookup returns CDR1 SGHTA and CDR2 FQGNSA. This chain's CDR3 is CASSSNRGAYEQYF. CDR3 sequence (DNA): TGTGCCAGCAGCTCCAACAGGGGAGCCTACGAGCAGTACTTC.

The chain couples TRBV2 to TRBJ2-2; no clear D gene. CDR3 length equals 14 residues. V lost 8 bases and J 4 bases, leaving 14 bases between the germline ends. The V gene's germline CDR1 is SNHLY and CDR2 FYNNEI. The DNA of the CDR3 is TGTGCCAGCCGGACGGCAAGTAGCACCGGGGAGCTGTTTTTT. Residues: CASRTASSTGELFF.

This chain links TRBV2 with TRBJ1-3; D is ambiguous. The CDR3 has 15 amino acids. V was pared by 5 bases and J by 1 base, with 12 bases between. Germline assignment: CDR1 SNHLY and CDR2 FYNNEI. CDR3 sequence reads: CASSKDQRSGNTIYF. CDR3 DNA sequence: TGTGCCAGCAGTAAGGACCAAAGGTCTGGAAACACCATATATTTT.

This clone was observed a single time. The chain combines TRBV10-3 with TRBJ1-2; the D is unclear. The CDR3 is 15 amino acids. V lost 5 bases to trimming and J lost 2 bases, with 15 bases between them. Germline CDR1 is ENHRY and CDR2 is SYGVKD. CDR3 in amino acids: CAISQAADGNYGYTF. The CDR3 DNA sequence: TGTGCCATCAGTCAGGCCGCGGACGGAAACTATGGCTACACCTTC.

The chain recombines TRBV6-5 with TRBJ1-4, with 8 nucleotides matching TRBD1. The germline CDR1 and CDR2 sequences are MNHEY and SVGAGI. The V and J ends lost 0 bases and 8 bases, in that order; junction bases with no gene match: 8. The CDR3 covers 16 residues. The CDR3 DNA follows: TGTGCCAGCAGTTACTCCCAGGGGGCGAGGGTGGAAAAACTGTTTTTT. Residues: CASSYSQGARVEKLFF.

The chain employs TRBV9 and TRBJ2-7; no clear D. Germline V CDR1 and CDR2: SGDLS, YYNGEE. V lost 0 bases, J lost 2 bases, and 9 bases lay in between. The CDR3 has 14 amino acids. CDR3 sequence: CASSVAAGTYEQYF. Here the CDR3 DNA reads TGTGCCAGCAGCGTAGCAGCAGGCACCTACGAGCAGTACTTC.

V is TRBV2 and J is TRBJ1-2; the D is unclear. Trimming took 8 bases from V and 3 from J, leaving 13 bases between them. The germline CDR1 and CDR2 sequences are SNHLY and FYNNEI. This CDR3 has 13 residues. The DNA for the CDR3 is TGTGCCAGCCGCGAATATGCGGACTATGGCTACACCTTC. Translated, it gives CASREYADYGYTF.

This clone was detected a few times. This rearrangement joins TRBV5-1 to TRBJ2-7, with a possible D match to TRBD1 (6 bases). Germline values: CDR1 SGHRS, CDR2 YFSETQ. This CDR3 is 15 amino acids long. V was clipped by 0 bases and J by 6 bases, with 16 bases between them. This chain's CDR3 is CASSLAGQGHGEQYF. Here the CDR3 DNA reads TGCGCCAGCAGCTTGGCCGGGCAGGGGCATGGCGAGCAGTACTTC.

The chain is built from TRBV15 and TRBJ1-5, with no clear D. This CDR3 is 14 amino acids long. Germline V CDR1 and CDR2: LNHNV, YYDKDF (reference sequence). V was cut by 0 bases and J by 0 bases, with 3 bases left in between. CDR3 nucleotides: TGTGCCACCAGCAGAGATTATAGCAATCAGCCCCAGCATTTT. Its protein product is CATSRDYSNQPQHF.

The genes are TRBV5-1 and TRBJ2-3; D remains unclear. The CDR3 sequence is 12 residues long. The ends were cut back, 1 base at V and 4 bases at J, with 4 bases in the middle. Germline V gene lookup returns CDR1 SGHRS and CDR2 YFSETQ. The CDR3 sequence: CASSLLADTQYF. The DNA of the CDR3 is TGCGCCAGCAGCTTGCTCGCAGATACGCAGTATTTT.

The chain has TRBV19 and TRBJ1-1, with D perhaps matching TRBD1 (5 bases). Germline V gene lookup returns CDR1 LNHDA and CDR2 SQIVND (reference sequence). This CDR3 has 11 amino acids. Between the trimmed V and J ends, which lost 4 bases and 7 bases, there was a span of 7 bases. CDR3 sequence: CASSKGREAFF. CDR3 DNA sequence: TGTGCCAGTAGTAAGGGACGTGAAGCTTTCTTT. Complete variable domain (other parts from reference TRBV19 and TRBJ1-1): DGGITQSPKYLFRKEGQNVTLSCEQNLNHDAMYWYRQDPGQGLRLIYYSQIVNDFQKGDIAEGYSVSREKKESFPLTVTSAQKNPTAFYLCASSKGREAFFGQGTRLTVV.

This rearrangement joins TRBV18 to TRBJ1-5; 8 bases map to TRBD1. After removal of 5 bases from V and 0 bases from J, the junction contained 15 bases not matched to a gene. Germline values: CDR1 KGHSH, CDR2 LQKENI. The CDR3 contains 19 residues. The chain's CDR3 is CASSSKTDRDWNSNQPQHF. Written as DNA, the CDR3 is TGTGCCAGCTCATCAAAGACGGACAGGGATTGGAATAGCAATCAGCCCCAGCATTTT.

This chain joins TRBV5-5 and TRBJ2-2, with a weak D call TRBD2 (6 bases). Trimming removed 6 bases at V and 2 bases at J, with 11 bases between. The CDR3 has 14 residues. CDR1 SGHKS and CDR2 YYEKEE come from the germline V gene (reference sequence). The CDR3 DNA sequence: TGTGCCAGCACCGCGGGGTCCAACACCGGGGAGCTGTTTTTT. It translates to CASTAGSNTGELFF.

This rearrangement joins TRBV5-1 to TRBJ2-2; 7 bases are shared with TRBD2. V shed 4 bases, J shed 7 bases, and the junction held 10 bases outside the gene matches. The CDR3 is 15 amino acids. Per the germline V gene, CDR1 is SGHRS and CDR2 is YFSETQ. The CDR3 DNA is TGCGCCAGCAGCCCAACTAGCGTAGTGGGCGGGGAGCTGTTTTTT. It specifies CASSPTSVVGGELFF.

J is TRBJ1-6 and V is TRBV28; weak D call: TRBD1 (5 bases). CDR1 MDHEN and CDR2 SYDVKM come from the germline V gene. V lost 8 bases to trimming and J lost 8 bases, with 22 bases between them. CDR3 length equals 16 residues. The CDR3 coding sequence is TGTGCCAGCGGATGGGACCGGTGGTATACTGATTCACCCCTCCACTTT. Its protein product is CASGWDRWYTDSPLHF.

The gene calls are TRBV19 and TRBJ1-5, with a possible D match to TRBD1 (5 bases). V was clipped by 9 bases and J by 6 bases, with 21 bases between them. This CDR3 is built from 15 residues. CDR1 is LNHDA and CDR2 is SQIVND in the germline V gene (reference sequence). The CDR3 sequence is CASENRRGRGQPQHF. DNA for the CDR3: TGTGCCAGCGAAAATCGCCGGGGGAGGGGTCAGCCCCAGCATTTT. Together with reference TRBV19 and TRBJ1-5, the CDR3 gives the full variable domain: DGGITQSPKYLFRKEGQNVTLSCEQNLNHDAMYWYRQDPGQGLRLIYYSQIVNDFQKGDIAEGYSVSREKKESFPLTVTSAQKNPTAFYLCASENRRGRGQPQHFGDGTRLSIL.